Presented here are 6 T cell receptor beta chains from one specimen sequenced in a study of T-cell reconstitution after alpha-beta-depleted transplantation in children (dated by TCRdb to about 2016). The label giving this sample's treatment or condition can be read as: allogeneic hematopoietic cell transplantation with graft depleted of TCRalphabeta T cells and CD19 B cells. Library prep was done by PCR. Sequencing was carried out with an Illumina HiSeq 2500. TCR library preparation used molecular barcoding, with unique molecular identifiers applied to normalize quantification of the TCRbeta repertoire. TCRdb applied fastp at Q25 and MiXCR to the public reads, then kept only in-frame beta chains. Entries are consolidated by CDR3 protein sequence, retaining the most common genes and DNA. This sample has 600,000 or so distinct CDR3 sequences in its table, and approximately 22% of those were observed once. Over 12% of the sample is in the top ten clones.

Sequences were derived from PBMCs, mostly from graft donor cells, sampled 360 days after TCRalphabeta/CD19-depleted stem cell transplant. These receptors were obtained from a boy under two years old who had a stem cell transplant for acute myeloid leukemia, so the T cells may come from the graft donor.

V usage is TRBV20-1 and J usage is TRBJ2-1; 11 bases line up with TRBD2. CDR1 and CDR2 from the germline V gene are DFQATT and SNEGSKA (reference sequence). This CDR3 is 16 amino acids long. With V trimmed by 4 bases and J by 3 bases, 8 bases remained unmatched. The CDR3 loop is CSATLPGLADYNEQFF. CDR3 nucleotide sequence: TGCAGTGCTACATTGCCGGGACTAGCGGACTACAATGAGCAGTTCTTC.

This clonotype was counted many times. V and J are TRBV12-3 or TRBV12-4 and TRBJ2-1; 8 nucleotides align to TRBD2. The CDR3 length is 17 residues. Trimming cost V 3 bases and J 4 bases; bases outside gene matches: 11. CDR3 sequence reads: CASSFFGAGGLYNEQFF. CDR3 nucleotide sequence: TGTGCCAGCAGTTTCTTTGGGGCGGGGGGACTTTACAATGAGCAGTTCTTC.

In this sample, this clonotype turned up a few times. CDR3 nucleotides: TGTGCCAGCAGTTTATGGACAGTTAATGAAAAACTGTTTTTT. This gives the protein CASSLWTVNEKLFF. This sequence joins TRBV28 and TRBJ1-4; a possible D gene is TRBD1 (5 bases). CDR1 and CDR2 from the germline V gene are MDHEN and SYDVKM. This CDR3 spans 14 amino acids. V was cut by 0 bases and J by 4 bases, with 6 bases left in between.

This clonotype was counted between two and nine times. This chain uses TRBV10-3 with TRBJ1-2; the match to TRBD1 covers 8 bases. This CDR3 region has 15 residues. CDR1 is ENHRY and CDR2 is SYGVKD in the germline V gene. V lost 3 bases and J lost 0; bases outside the gene matches: 3. The CDR3 region is CAISEPDRANYGYTF. Here the CDR3 DNA reads TGTGCCATCAGTGAACCGGACAGGGCTAACTATGGCTACACCTTC.

In this sample, this clonotype turned up many times. This chain joins TRBV5-1 and TRBJ2-2, with 7 bases that match TRBD1. CDR1 SGHRS and CDR2 YFSETQ come from the germline V gene. With 0 bases clipped from V and 6 bases from J, the junction kept 5 bases outside the gene matches. The CDR3 totals 15 residues. CDR3 coding DNA: TGCGCCAGCAGCTTGGGAGACAGGGACGCCGGGGAGCTGTTTTTT. Encoded protein: CASSLGDRDAGELFF.

The sample holds many counts of this clonotype. Written as DNA, the CDR3 is TGTGCCATCAGTGAGGCAGATACGCAGTATTTT. Translation: CAISEADTQYF. The J gene is TRBJ2-3, the V gene TRBV10-3; D not certain. Trimming shortened V by 2 bases and J by 4 bases, and 1 base separated the two germline ends. Germline V CDR1 and CDR2: ENHRY, SYGVKD. This CDR3 is built from 11 residues.